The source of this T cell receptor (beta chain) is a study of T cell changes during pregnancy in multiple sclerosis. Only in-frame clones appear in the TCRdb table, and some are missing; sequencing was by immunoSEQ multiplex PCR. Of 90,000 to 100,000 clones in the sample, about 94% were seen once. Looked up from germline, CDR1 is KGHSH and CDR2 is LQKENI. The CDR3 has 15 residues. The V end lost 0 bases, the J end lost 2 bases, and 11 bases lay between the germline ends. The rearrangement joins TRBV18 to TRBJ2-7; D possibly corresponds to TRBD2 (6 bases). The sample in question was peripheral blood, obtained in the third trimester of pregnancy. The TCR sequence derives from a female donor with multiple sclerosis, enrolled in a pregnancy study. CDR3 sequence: CASSPPSGVAYEQYF. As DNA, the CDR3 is TGTGCCAGCTCACCACCGTCGGGAGTCGCCTACGAGCAGTACTTC.